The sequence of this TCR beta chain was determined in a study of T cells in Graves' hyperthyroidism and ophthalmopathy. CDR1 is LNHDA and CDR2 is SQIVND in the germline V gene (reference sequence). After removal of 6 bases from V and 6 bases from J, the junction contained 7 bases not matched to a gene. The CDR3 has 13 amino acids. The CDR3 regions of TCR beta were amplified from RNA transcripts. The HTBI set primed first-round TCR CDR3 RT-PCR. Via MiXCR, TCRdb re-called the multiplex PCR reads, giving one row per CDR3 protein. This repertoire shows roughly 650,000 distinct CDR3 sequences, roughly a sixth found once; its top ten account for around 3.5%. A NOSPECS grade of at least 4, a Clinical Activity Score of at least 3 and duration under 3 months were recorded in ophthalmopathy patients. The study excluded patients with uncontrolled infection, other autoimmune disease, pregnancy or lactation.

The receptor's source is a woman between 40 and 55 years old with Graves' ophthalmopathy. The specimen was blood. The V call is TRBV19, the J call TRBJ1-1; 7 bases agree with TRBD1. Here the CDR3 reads CASRQDRASEAFF. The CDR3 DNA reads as TGTGCCAGTAGACAAGACAGGGCCTCTGAAGCTTTCTTT.